Only a few counts were recorded for the clone carrying this T cell receptor beta chain. A much larger clone sits a single nucleotide away, making a read error possible. This sample stems from a study of T cells in Graves' hyperthyroidism and ophthalmopathy. From RNA transcripts, TCR beta CDR3 regions were amplified. Initially, a first-round RT-PCR of the TCR CDR3 employed the HTBI primer set. TCRdb redid the calling of the multiplex PCR reads with MiXCR, one entry per CDR3 protein. The sample has about 210,000 distinct CDR3 sequences; approximately 20% are singletons. Trimming took 8 bases from V and 7 from J, leaving 18 bases between them. The germline CDR1 and CDR2 sequences are SGHVS and FQNEAQ. The CDR3 sequence is 14 residues long. Those with hyperthyroidism were 18 to 65 years old, newly diagnosed, and ill for under 2 months. Exclusion followed for patients with uncontrolled infection, other autoimmune disease, pregnancy or lactation.

This chain joins TRBV7-8 and TRBJ2-1; either TRBD1 or TRBD2 may supply D (6 bases each). The origin of this receptor is a man aged 35 to 55 with Graves' hyperthyroidism. The sample consisted of blood. DNA of the CDR3: TGTGCCAGCGGTCCCGCGGGACAAAGGAATGAGCAGTTCTTC. Translating gives CASGPAGQRNEQFF. The full variable domain, with the rest looked up from reference TRBV7-8 and TRBJ2-1, is GAGVSQSPRYKVAKRGQDVALRCDPISGHVSLFWYQQALGQGPEFLTYFQNEAQLDKSGLPSDRFFAERPEGSVSTLKIQRTQQEDSAVYLCASGPAGQRNEQFFGPGTRLTVL.